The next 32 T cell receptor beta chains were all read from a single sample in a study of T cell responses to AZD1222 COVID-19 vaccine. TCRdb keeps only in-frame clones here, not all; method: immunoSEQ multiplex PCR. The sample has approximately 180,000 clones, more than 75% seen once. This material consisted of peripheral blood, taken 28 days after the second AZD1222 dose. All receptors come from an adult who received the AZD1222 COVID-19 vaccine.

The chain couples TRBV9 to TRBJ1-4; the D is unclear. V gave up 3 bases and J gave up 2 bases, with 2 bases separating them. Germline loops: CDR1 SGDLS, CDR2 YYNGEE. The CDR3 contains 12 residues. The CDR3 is CASSGTNEKLFF. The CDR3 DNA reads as TGTGCCAGCAGCGGGACTAATGAAAAACTGTTTTTT.

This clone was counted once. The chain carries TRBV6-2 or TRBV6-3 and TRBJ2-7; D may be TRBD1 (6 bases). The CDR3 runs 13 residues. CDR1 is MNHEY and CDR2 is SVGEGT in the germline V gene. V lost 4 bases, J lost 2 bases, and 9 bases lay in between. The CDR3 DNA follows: TGTGCCAGCAGTTTACAGGGAGCCTACGAGCAGTACTTC. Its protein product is CASSLQGAYEQYF.

In nucleotides, the CDR3 is TGTGCCAGCAGCTTGGTAGGGCAGATGAACACCGGGGAGCTGTTTTTT. It specifies CASSLVGQMNTGELFF. The rearrangement links TRBV5-4 to TRBJ2-2; no clear D. The CDR3 spans 16 residues. The germline gives CDR1 SGHNT, CDR2 YYREEE (reference sequence). V lost 0 bases and J lost 1, with 10 bases in between.

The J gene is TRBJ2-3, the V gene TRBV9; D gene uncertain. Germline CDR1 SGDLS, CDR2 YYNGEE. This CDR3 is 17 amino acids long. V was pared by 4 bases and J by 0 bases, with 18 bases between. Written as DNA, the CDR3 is TGTGCCAGCAGCTCCCCCACGGGCGGAATTAGCACAGATACGCAGTATTTT. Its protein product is CASSSPTGGISTDTQYF.

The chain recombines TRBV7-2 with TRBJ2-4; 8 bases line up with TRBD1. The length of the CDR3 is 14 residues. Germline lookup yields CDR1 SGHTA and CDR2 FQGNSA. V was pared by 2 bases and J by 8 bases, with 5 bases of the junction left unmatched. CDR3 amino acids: CASSLPDREDIQYF. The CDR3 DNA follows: TGTGCCAGCAGCTTACCGGACAGGGAAGACATTCAGTACTTC.

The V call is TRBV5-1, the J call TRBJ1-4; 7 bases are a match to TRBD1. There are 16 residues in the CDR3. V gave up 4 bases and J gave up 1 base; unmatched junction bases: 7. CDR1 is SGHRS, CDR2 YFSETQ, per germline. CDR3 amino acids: CASSPGGGRTNEKLFF. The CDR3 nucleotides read TGCGCCAGCAGCCCGGGAGGGGGCCGAACTAATGAAAAACTGTTTTTT. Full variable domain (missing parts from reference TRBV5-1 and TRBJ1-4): KAGVTQTPRYLIKTRGQQVTLSCSPISGHRSVSWYQQTPGQGLQFLFEYFSETQRNKGNFPGRFSGRQFSNSRSEMNVSTLELGDSALYLCASSPGGGRTNEKLFFGSGTQLSVL.

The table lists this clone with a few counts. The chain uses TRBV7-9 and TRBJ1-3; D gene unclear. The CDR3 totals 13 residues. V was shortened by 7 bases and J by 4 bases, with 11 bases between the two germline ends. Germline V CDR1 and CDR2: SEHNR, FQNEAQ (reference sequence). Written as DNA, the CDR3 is TGTGCCAGCACCATTTCGGAGGGAAACACCATATATTTT. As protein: CASTISEGNTIYF.

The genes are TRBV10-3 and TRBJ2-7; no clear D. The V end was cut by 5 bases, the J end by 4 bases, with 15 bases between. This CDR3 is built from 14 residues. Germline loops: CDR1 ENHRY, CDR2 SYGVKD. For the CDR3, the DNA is TGTGCCATCAGTACCCAGGACGGCACTTACGAGCAGTACTTC. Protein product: CAISTQDGTYEQYF.

The CDR3 loop reads CASSLGGSGAYNEQFF. The CDR3 DNA reads TGCGCCAGCAGCTTGGGTGGTAGCGGGGCCTACAATGAGCAGTTCTTC. The genes are TRBV5-1 and TRBJ2-1; 8 nucleotides agree with TRBD2. CDR3 size: 16 residues. Germline CDR1 is SGHRS and CDR2 is YFSETQ. Trimming at V came to 0 bases and at J to 2 bases, leaving 4 bases not matched to a gene.

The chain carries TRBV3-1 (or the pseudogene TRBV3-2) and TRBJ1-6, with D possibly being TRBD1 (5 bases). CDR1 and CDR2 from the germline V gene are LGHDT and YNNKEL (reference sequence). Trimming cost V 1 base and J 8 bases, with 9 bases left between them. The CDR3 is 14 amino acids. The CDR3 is CASSQVDSDSPLHF. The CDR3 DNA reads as TGTGCCAGCAGCCAAGTTGACAGCGATTCACCCCTCCACTTT.

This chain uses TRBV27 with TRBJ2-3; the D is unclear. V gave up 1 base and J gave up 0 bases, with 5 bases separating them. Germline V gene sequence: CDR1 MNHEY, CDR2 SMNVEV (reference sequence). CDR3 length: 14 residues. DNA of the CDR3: TGTGCCAGCAGTTTATACAGCAGCACAGATACGCAGTATTTT. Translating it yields CASSLYSSTDTQYF.

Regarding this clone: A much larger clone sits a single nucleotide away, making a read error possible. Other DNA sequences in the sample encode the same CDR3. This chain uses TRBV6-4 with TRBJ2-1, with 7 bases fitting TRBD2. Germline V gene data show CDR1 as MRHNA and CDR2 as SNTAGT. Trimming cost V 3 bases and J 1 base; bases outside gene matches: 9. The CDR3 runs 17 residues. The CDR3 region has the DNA TGTGCCAGCAGTGATAGAAGGCGGGAGAGATCCTACAATGAGCAGTTCTTC. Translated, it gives CASSDRRRERSYNEQFF.

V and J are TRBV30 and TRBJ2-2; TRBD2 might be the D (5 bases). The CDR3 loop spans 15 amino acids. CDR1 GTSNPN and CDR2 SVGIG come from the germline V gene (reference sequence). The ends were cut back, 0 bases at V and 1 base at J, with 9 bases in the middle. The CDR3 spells CAWSVISVNTGELFF. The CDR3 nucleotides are TGTGCCTGGAGTGTAATTAGCGTGAACACCGGGGAGCTGTTTTTT.

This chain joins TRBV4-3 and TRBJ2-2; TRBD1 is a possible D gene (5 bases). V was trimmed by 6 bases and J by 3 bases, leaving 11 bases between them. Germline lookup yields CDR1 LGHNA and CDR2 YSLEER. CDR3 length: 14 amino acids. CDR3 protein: CASRYRSHTGELFF. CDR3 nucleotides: TGCGCCAGCAGATACAGGAGCCACACCGGGGAGCTGTTTTTT.

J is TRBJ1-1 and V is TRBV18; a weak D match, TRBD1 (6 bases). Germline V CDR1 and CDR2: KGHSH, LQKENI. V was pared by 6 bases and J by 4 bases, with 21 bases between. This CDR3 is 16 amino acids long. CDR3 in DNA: TGTGCCAGCTCCCCCCCTTTCGCGGGGGCGGGCACTGAAGCTTTCTTT. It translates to CASSPPFAGAGTEAFF.

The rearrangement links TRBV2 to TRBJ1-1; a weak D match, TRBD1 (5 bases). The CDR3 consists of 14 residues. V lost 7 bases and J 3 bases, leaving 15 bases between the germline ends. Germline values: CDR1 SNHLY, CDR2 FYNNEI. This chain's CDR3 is CASTEWGGDTEAFF. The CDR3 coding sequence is TGTGCCAGCACCGAATGGGGAGGGGACACTGAAGCTTTCTTT.

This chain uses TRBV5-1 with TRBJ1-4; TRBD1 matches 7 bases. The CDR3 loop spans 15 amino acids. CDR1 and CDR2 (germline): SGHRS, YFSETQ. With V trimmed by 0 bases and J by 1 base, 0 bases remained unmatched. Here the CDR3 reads CASSLGDRTNEKLFF. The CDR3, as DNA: TGCGCCAGCAGCTTGGGGGACAGAACTAATGAAAAACTGTTTTTT.

The CDR3 coding sequence is TGTGCCAGCAAATCGGGACAGGGTTTCAATCAGCCCCAGCATTTT. Translation gives CASKSGQGFNQPQHF. The V call is TRBV6-5, the J call TRBJ1-5; 9 nucleotides agree with TRBD1. From germline, CDR1 is MNHEY and CDR2 SVGAGI. V lost 7 bases and J lost 3; bases outside the gene matches: 7. The CDR3 is made up of 15 amino acids.

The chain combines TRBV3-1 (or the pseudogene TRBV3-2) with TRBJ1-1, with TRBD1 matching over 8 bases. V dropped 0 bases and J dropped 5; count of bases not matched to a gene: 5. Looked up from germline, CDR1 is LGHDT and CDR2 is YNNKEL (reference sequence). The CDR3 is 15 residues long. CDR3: CASSQDNRGRTEAFF. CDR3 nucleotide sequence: TGTGCCAGCAGCCAAGATAACAGGGGGAGGACTGAAGCTTTCTTT.

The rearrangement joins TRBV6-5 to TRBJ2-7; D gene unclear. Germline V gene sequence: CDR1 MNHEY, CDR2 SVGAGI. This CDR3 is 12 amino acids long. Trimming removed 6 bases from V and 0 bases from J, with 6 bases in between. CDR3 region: CASSRDSYEQYF. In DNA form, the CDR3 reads TGTGCCAGCAGCCGCGACTCCTACGAGCAGTACTTC.

The CDR3 nucleotides read TGTGCCAGCAGCTCCACAATTGTCCTAGCGGGAGTTTACGAGCAGTACTTC. Its protein is CASSSTIVLAGVYEQYF. This rearrangement joins TRBV6-2 or TRBV6-3 to TRBJ2-7, with 10 bases identical to TRBD2. Trimming cost V 6 bases and J 4 bases; bases outside gene matches: 15. The germline V gene has CDR1 MNHEY and CDR2 SVGEGT. This CDR3 has 17 residues.

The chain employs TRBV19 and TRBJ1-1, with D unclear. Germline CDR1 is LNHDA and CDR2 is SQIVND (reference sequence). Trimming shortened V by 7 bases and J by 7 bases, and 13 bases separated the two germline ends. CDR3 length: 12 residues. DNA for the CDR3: TGTGCCAGTACCTTCGGAGGGAATGAAGCTTTCTTT. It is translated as CASTFGGNEAFF.

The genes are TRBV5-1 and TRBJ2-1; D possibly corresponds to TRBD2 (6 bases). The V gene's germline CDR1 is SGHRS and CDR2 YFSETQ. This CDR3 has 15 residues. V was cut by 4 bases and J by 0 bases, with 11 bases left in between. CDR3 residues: CASSVGTGSYNEQFF. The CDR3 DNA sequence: TGCGCCAGCAGCGTAGGGACTGGCTCCTACAATGAGCAGTTCTTC.

The CDR3, as DNA: TGTGCCACGCGAGATAGCCTGGGCACTGAAGCTTTCTTT. Its translation is CATRDSLGTEAFF. The chain links TRBV19 to TRBJ1-1; D gene ambiguous. The V and J ends lost 10 bases and 4 bases respectively, with 16 bases between them. Germline lookup yields CDR1 LNHDA and CDR2 SQIVND (reference sequence). CDR3 length: 13 residues. The variable domain in full, completed from reference TRBV19 and TRBJ1-1, reads DGGITQSPKYLFRKEGQNVTLSCEQNLNHDAMYWYRQDPGQGLRLIYYSQIVNDFQKGDIAEGYSVSREKKESFPLTVTSAQKNPTAFYLCATRDSLGTEAFFGQGTRLTVV.

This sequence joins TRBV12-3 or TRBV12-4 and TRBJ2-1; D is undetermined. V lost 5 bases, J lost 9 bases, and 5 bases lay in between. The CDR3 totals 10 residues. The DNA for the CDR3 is TGTGCCAGCAGTCGCTTTGAGCAGTTCTTC. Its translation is CASSRFEQFF.

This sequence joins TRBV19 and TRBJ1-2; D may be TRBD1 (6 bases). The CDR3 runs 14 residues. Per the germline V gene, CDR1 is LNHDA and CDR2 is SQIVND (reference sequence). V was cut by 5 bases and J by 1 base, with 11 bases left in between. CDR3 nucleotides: TGTGCCAGTAGTTTTGGACAGCTTAACTATGGCTACACCTTC. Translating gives CASSFGQLNYGYTF.

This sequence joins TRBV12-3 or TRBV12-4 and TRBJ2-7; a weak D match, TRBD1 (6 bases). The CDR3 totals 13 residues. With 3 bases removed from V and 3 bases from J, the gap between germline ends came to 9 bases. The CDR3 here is CASSFGQHYEQYF. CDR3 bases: TGTGCCAGCAGTTTCGGACAGCACTACGAGCAGTACTTC.

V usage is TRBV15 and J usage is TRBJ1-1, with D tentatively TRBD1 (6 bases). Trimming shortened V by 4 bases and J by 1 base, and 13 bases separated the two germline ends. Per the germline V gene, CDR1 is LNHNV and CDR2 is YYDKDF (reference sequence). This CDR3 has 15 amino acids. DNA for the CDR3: TGTGCCACCAGCACCTCGACAGGTAGGAACACTGAAGCTTTCTTT. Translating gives CATSTSTGRNTEAFF. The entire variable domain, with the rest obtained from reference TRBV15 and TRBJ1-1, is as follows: DAMVIQNPRYQVTQFGKPVTLSCSQTLNHNVMYWYQQKSSQAPKLLFHYYDKDFNNEADTPDNFQSRRPNTSFCFLDIRSPGLGDTAMYLCATSTSTGRNTEAFFGQGTRLTVV.

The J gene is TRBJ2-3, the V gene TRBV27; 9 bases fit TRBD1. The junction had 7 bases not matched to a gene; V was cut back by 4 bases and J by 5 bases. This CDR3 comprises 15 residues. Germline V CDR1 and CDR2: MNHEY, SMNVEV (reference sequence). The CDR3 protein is CASSYRDRAGDTQYF. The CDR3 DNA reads TGTGCCAGCAGTTACCGGGACAGGGCCGGAGATACGCAGTATTTT.

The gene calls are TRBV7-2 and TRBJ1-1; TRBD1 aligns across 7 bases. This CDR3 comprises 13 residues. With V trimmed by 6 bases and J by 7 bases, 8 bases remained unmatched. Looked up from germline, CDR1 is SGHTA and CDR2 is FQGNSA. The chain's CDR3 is CASSYQGVGEAFF. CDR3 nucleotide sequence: TGTGCCAGCAGTTATCAGGGGGTAGGTGAAGCTTTCTTT. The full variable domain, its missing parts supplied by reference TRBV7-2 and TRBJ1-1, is GAGVSQSPSNKVTEKGKDVELRCDPISGHTALYWYRQSLGQGLEFLIYFQGNSAPDKSGLPSDRFSAERTGGSVSTLTIQRTQQEDSAVYLCASSYQGVGEAFFGQGTRLTVV.

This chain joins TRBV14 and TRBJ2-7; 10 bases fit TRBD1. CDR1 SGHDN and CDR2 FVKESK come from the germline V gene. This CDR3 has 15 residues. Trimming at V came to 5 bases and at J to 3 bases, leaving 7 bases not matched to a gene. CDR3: CASSFPGQGLYEQYF. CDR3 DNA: TGTGCCAGCAGCTTTCCGGGACAGGGGCTCTACGAGCAGTACTTC. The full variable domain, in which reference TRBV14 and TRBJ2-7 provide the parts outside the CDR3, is EAGVTQFPSHSVIEKGQTVTLRCDPISGHDNLYWYRRVMGKEIKFLLHFVKESKQDESGMPNNRFLAERTGGTYSTLKVQPAELEDSGVYFCASSFPGQGLYEQYFGPGTRLTVT.

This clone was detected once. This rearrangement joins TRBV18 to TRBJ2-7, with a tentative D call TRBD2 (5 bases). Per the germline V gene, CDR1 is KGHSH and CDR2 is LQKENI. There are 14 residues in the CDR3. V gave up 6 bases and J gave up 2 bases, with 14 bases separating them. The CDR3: CASSPSPGAYEQYF. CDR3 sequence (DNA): TGTGCCAGCTCCCCTAGTCCCGGGGCCTACGAGCAGTACTTC. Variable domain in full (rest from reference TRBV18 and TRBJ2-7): NAGVMQNPRHLVRRRGQEARLRCSPMKGHSHVYWYRQLPEEGLKFMVYLQKENIIDESGMPKERFSAEFPKEGPSILRIQQVVRGDSAAYFCASSPSPGAYEQYFGPGTRLTVT.